A single sample is the source of the 8 T cell receptor beta chains below, sequenced in a study of blood T cell repertoires in COVID-19 (dated by TCRdb to 2018 to 2020). Library prep was done by the immunoSEQ multiplex PCR assay. TCRdb re-hosts the immuneACCESS table, in-frame sequences only. Its copies lack some clones; in the studies checked, an unresolved V gene accounts for under half of them, and the cause for the rest is not known. A total of around 170,000 clones appear in this sample, 88% of them only once. Around 25% of the sample lies in the top ten. The specimen sequenced was peripheral blood. Receptors originate from a man between 60 and 75 years old with acute or convalescent COVID-19.

The chain couples TRBV2 to TRBJ1-5, with D maybe TRBD1 (5 bases). Germline CDR1 and CDR2: SNHLY and FYNNEI. Trimming stripped 6 bases from V and 4 bases from J, with 13 bases between. The CDR3 runs 14 residues. CDR3 coding DNA: TGTGCCAGCAGCGTGGACATTGTTAATCAGCCCCAGCATTTT. This gives the protein CASSVDIVNQPQHF.

This sequence joins TRBV27 and TRBJ1-5; no definite D call. The germline V gene encodes CDR1 MNHEY and CDR2 SMNVEV (reference sequence). The CDR3 contains 14 residues. Trimming pared 2 bases from V and 0 bases from J, leaving 5 bases between. The DNA of the CDR3 is TGTGCCAGCAGTTTACGGGGTAGCAATCAGCCCCAGCATTTT. This codes for CASSLRGSNQPQHF.

The chain employs TRBV27 and TRBJ1-4, with D perhaps TRBD1 (6 bases). This CDR3 is built from 15 residues. V was clipped by 6 bases and J by 5 bases, with 16 bases between them. Germline V gene sequence: CDR1 MNHEY, CDR2 SMNVEV (reference sequence). CDR3 loop: CASSSRFRGNEKLFF. CDR3 DNA sequence: TGTGCCAGCAGCTCCCGGTTCAGGGGCAATGAAAAACTGTTTTTT.

The rearrangement links TRBV7-2 to TRBJ1-1, with D possibly TRBD1 on 5 matching bases. This CDR3 has 15 residues. V was pared by 2 bases and J by 0 bases, with 10 bases between. CDR1 and CDR2 from the germline V gene are SGHTA and FQGNSA. CDR3 residues: CASSLLGGMNTEAFF. For the CDR3, the DNA is TGTGCCAGCAGCTTATTGGGGGGTATGAACACTGAAGCTTTCTTT.

This clone has more than one count but fewer than ten. The genes are TRBV6-5 and TRBJ2-7; D uncertain. V lost 3 bases and J lost 5, with 8 bases in between. Germline V gives CDR1 MNHEY, CDR2 SVGAGI. This CDR3 is built from 12 residues. The CDR3: CASSYSPDEQYF. The DNA for the CDR3 is TGTGCCAGCAGTTATTCTCCTGACGAGCAGTACTTC.

The CDR3 DNA reads as TGTGCCACCAGCAGAGCGTCTGACACTGAAGCTTTCTTT. This encodes CATSRASDTEAFF. This sequence joins TRBV15 and TRBJ1-1; D unclear. CDR1 and CDR2 (germline): LNHNV, YYDKDF (reference sequence). The CDR3 runs 13 residues. V lost 1 base and J 3 bases, leaving 6 bases between the germline ends.

This clone was seen just once. This sequence joins TRBV29-1 and TRBJ2-1, with D possibly being TRBD2 (6 bases). Germline V gene lookup returns CDR1 SQVTM and CDR2 ANQGSEA. This CDR3 is 13 amino acids long. The germline V and J ends were trimmed by 7 bases and 5 bases, with 15 bases remaining between them. CDR3 in DNA: TGCAGCGCTCGGGGACTCTACGACAATGAGCAGTTCTTC. The encoded protein is CSARGLYDNEQFF.

This chain joins TRBV15 and TRBJ2-5, with 12 bases lining up with TRBD2. V shed 0 bases and J 4 bases; nucleotides not matched to a gene: 3. Germline loops: CDR1 LNHNV, CDR2 YYDKDF (reference sequence). CDR3 length: 16 amino acids. The DNA for the CDR3 is TGTGCCACCAGCAGAGATCCGACTAGCGGGGGAGAGACCCAGTACTTC. As protein: CATSRDPTSGGETQYF.